The next 32 T cell receptor beta chains were all read from a single sample in a study of cytomegalovirus exposure and HLA in healthy donors. PCR amplification relied on 60 Vbeta primers (plus 13 Jbeta primers). Libraries were prepared by immunoSEQ multiplex PCR; TCRdb keeps only in-frame clonotypes and omits some of them. The sample lists about 220,000 clones; 82% were seen once. Sequencing input: PBMCs. The origin of the receptors is a man aged 35 to 55 in good health and CMV-seropositive.

The genes are TRBV14 and TRBJ2-2, with unresolved D. The V and J ends lost 2 bases and 1 base respectively, with 5 bases between them. The germline V gene has CDR1 SGHDN and CDR2 FVKESK. The CDR3 sequence is 14 residues long. The chain's CDR3 is CASSQLRNTGELFF. CDR3 bases: TGTGCCAGCAGCCAACTTCGGAACACCGGGGAGCTGTTTTTT.

This chain uses TRBV6-5 with TRBJ1-5, with TRBD1 matching over 12 bases. Germline V gene data show CDR1 as MNHEY and CDR2 as SVGAGI. Trimming removed 6 bases from V and 6 bases from J; junction bases left unmatched: 6. This CDR3 contains 15 residues. The DNA of the CDR3 is TGTGCCAGCAGCGAGGGACAGGGGGCAGGTCAGCCCCAGCATTTT. Residues: CASSEGQGAGQPQHF.

V and J are TRBV5-6 and TRBJ1-3; possibly TRBD1 for D (6 bases). The V gene's germline CDR1 is SGHDT and CDR2 YYEEEE. The CDR3 length is 14 residues. The germline V and J ends were trimmed by 0 bases and 4 bases, with 8 bases remaining between them. CDR3 nucleotides: TGTGCCAGCAGCTTGGTTGGGACAGGAAACACCATATATTTT. Its protein product is CASSLVGTGNTIYF.

This clone occurred once. The chain combines TRBV4-2 with TRBJ1-6; D gene uncertain. Germline V gene data show CDR1 as LGHNA and CDR2 as YNFKEQ. V shed 1 base and J shed 7 bases, with 11 bases lying between them. The CDR3 is 15 residues long. The CDR3 protein is CASSQGVASNSPLHF. The CDR3 nucleotides are TGTGCCAGCAGCCAAGGAGTCGCTTCGAATTCACCCCTCCACTTT.

The chain has TRBV30 and TRBJ2-1, with D perhaps TRBD2 (6 bases). Germline V lookup: CDR1 GTSNPN, CDR2 SVGIG (reference sequence). The V end lost 6 bases, the J end lost 6 bases, and 15 bases lay between the germline ends. The CDR3 runs to 13 residues. CDR3 coding DNA: TGTGCCTGTCGGAGGGATGGTGGCAATGAGCAGTTCTTC. This gives the protein CACRRDGGNEQFF.

This chain links TRBV18 with TRBJ1-2, with 9 nucleotides matching TRBD1. The germline gives CDR1 KGHSH, CDR2 LQKENI. Germline trimming cut 1 base from V and 3 bases from J; bases unmatched to any gene: 3. This CDR3 is built from 15 residues. The CDR3, as DNA: TGTGCCAGCTCACCACGGACAGGGGAGGACTATGGCTACACCTTC. It encodes CASSPRTGEDYGYTF.

The chain couples TRBV18 to TRBJ1-1; D is perhaps TRBD1 (6 bases). The V gene lost 2 bases and the J gene lost 1 base, with 8 bases spanning the gap. CDR1 and CDR2 from the germline V gene are KGHSH and LQKENI. The CDR3 consists of 14 residues. CDR3 region: CASSPRDKNTEAFF. Written as DNA, the CDR3 is TGTGCCAGCTCACCAAGGGACAAGAACACTGAAGCTTTCTTT.

The chain couples TRBV5-1 to TRBJ2-5; TRBD2 matches 10 bases. This CDR3 spans 15 amino acids. V dropped 3 bases and J dropped 4; count of bases not matched to a gene: 6. In germline, CDR1 is SGHRS, CDR2 YFSETQ. The CDR3 loop is CASSWDLAGVETQYF. The CDR3 DNA sequence: TGCGCCAGCAGCTGGGACCTAGCGGGAGTAGAGACCCAGTACTTC.

The chain combines TRBV6-5 with TRBJ1-2, with TRBD1 matching over 8 bases. The CDR3 has 15 amino acids. The germline V gene encodes CDR1 MNHEY and CDR2 SVGAGI. V dropped 9 bases and J dropped 8; count of bases not matched to a gene: 17. The CDR3 region is CASSGDRGRLWGYTF. CDR3 in DNA: TGTGCCAGTTCCGGCGACAGGGGCCGTCTCTGGGGCTACACCTTC.

The chain carries TRBV6-4 and TRBJ2-7, with a possible D match to TRBD2 (6 bases). Looked up from germline, CDR1 is MRHNA and CDR2 is SNTAGT. V was pared by 3 bases and J by 6 bases, with 15 bases between. This CDR3 is 14 amino acids long. Here the CDR3 DNA reads TGTGCCAGCAGTGATTCCGGGGGAGACGTCGAGCAGTACGTC. Translated, it gives CASSDSGGDVEQYV.

The gene calls are TRBV7-9 and TRBJ2-1; possible D gene TRBD2, 5 bases. V lost 7 bases, J lost 4 bases, and 5 bases lay in between. The CDR3 spans 11 residues. The germline CDR1 and CDR2 sequences are SEHNR and FQNEAQ (reference sequence). The CDR3 region has the DNA TGTGCCAGCACGGGGTACAATGAGCAGTTCTTC. The encoded protein is CASTGYNEQFF.

V usage is TRBV19 and J usage is TRBJ1-1, with D unresolved. The CDR3 length is 13 residues. V was cut by 3 bases and J by 1 base, with 6 bases left in between. CDR1 is LNHDA and CDR2 is SQIVND in the germline V gene (reference sequence). CDR3 coding DNA: TGTGCCAGTAGTATTAAATCGAACACTGAAGCTTTCTTT. Translation: CASSIKSNTEAFF.

A few counts support this clone. V is TRBV6-5 and J is TRBJ1-2; TRBD1 aligns across 9 bases. The V segment lost 6 bases and the J segment 5 bases; nucleotides outside the gene matches: 10. CDR1 is MNHEY and CDR2 is SVGAGI in the germline V gene. This CDR3 is built from 15 residues. The CDR3 sequence: CASRLQGAQNYGYTF. The CDR3 coding sequence is TGTGCCAGCAGGTTACAGGGGGCGCAAAATTATGGCTACACCTTC.

The rearrangement links TRBV5-6 to TRBJ2-3; tentative D call: TRBD2 (5 bases). V shed 0 bases and J shed 2 bases, with 10 bases lying between them. In germline, CDR1 is SGHDT, CDR2 YYEEEE. CDR3 length: 15 residues. The CDR3 DNA follows: TGTGCCAGCAGCTTGGAGGAGGCCCTCACAGATACGCAGTATTTT. The encoded protein is CASSLEEALTDTQYF.

V gene TRBV5-1 combines with J gene TRBJ2-3, with a possible D match to TRBD1 (6 bases). The CDR3 is 14 amino acids. Trimming took 8 bases from V and 2 from J, leaving 15 bases between them. CDR1 and CDR2 from the germline V gene are SGHRS and YFSETQ. CDR3 in DNA: TGCGCCAGTGGGCTAGGGGGTAACACAGATACGCAGTATTTT. Translation: CASGLGGNTDTQYF.

This chain uses TRBV5-1 with TRBJ1-6; 7 bases are shared with TRBD1. The CDR3 has 16 amino acids. J was trimmed by 6 bases and V by 2 bases; bases with no gene match: 8. CDR1 and CDR2 from the germline V gene are SGHRS and YFSETQ. The CDR3 loop reads CASSLPTGEGNSPLHF. CDR3 in DNA: TGCGCCAGCAGCTTACCTACAGGGGAAGGTAATTCACCCCTCCACTTT.

The V gene is TRBV19, the J gene TRBJ2-2; 15 bases are a match to TRBD2. The ends lost 3 bases at V and 9 bases at J; junction bases unmatched: 5. Germline lookup yields CDR1 LNHDA and CDR2 SQIVND (reference sequence). CDR3 size: 16 residues. In nucleotides, the CDR3 is TGTGCCAGTAGTATCGGACTAGCGGGAGGGCCTCGGGAGCTGTTTTTT. This codes for CASSIGLAGGPRELFF.

This clone was seen once. The genes are TRBV5-4 and TRBJ2-3, with 7 positions matching TRBD1. CDR1 is SGHNT, CDR2 YYREEE, per germline (reference sequence). V shed 3 bases and J 3 bases; nucleotides not matched to a gene: 7. The CDR3 loop spans 15 amino acids. The CDR3, as DNA: TGTGCCAGCAGCTCGCCCGGGACAGAGACAGATACGCAGTATTTT. This translates into CASSSPGTETDTQYF.

J is TRBJ1-1 and V is TRBV7-8; 7 nucleotides line up with TRBD1. The CDR3 length is 16 residues. Trimming cost V 3 bases and J 5 bases; bases outside gene matches: 12. Germline lookup yields CDR1 SGHVS and CDR2 FQNEAQ. The CDR3 DNA reads TGTGCCAGCAGCTTCGGGGGTAAAGGGGGCAATACTGAAGCTTTCTTT. It encodes CASSFGGKGGNTEAFF.

CDR3 residues: CASSLNAGHSGNTIYF. Here the CDR3 DNA reads TGTGCCAGCAGCTTAAATGCAGGCCACTCTGGAAACACCATATATTTT. The rearrangement uses TRBV5-4 and TRBJ1-3, with D unresolved. Germline assignment: CDR1 SGHNT and CDR2 YYREEE (reference sequence). The germline V and J ends were trimmed by 2 bases and 0 bases, with 12 bases remaining between them. The CDR3 loop spans 16 amino acids.

The chain has TRBV25-1 and TRBJ2-3, with 8 bases fitting TRBD2. The CDR3 has 14 amino acids. CDR1 MGHDK and CDR2 SYGVNS come from the germline V gene. V gave up 6 bases and J gave up 2 bases; unmatched junction bases: 4. CDR3 nucleotides: TGTGCCAGCAGACTAGCGGCCCTCACAGATACGCAGTATTTT. Amino acids: CASRLAALTDTQYF.

The chain couples TRBV15 to TRBJ2-1, with a possible D match to TRBD2 (6 bases). Per germline, CDR1 LNHNV and CDR2 YYDKDF (reference sequence). Trimming shortened V by 0 bases and J by 0 bases, and 9 bases separated the two germline ends. The CDR3 is 16 amino acids. CDR3: CATSRDRESSYNEQFF. CDR3 sequence (DNA): TGTGCCACCAGCAGAGATCGGGAGAGCTCCTACAATGAGCAGTTCTTC.

This clone has only one observation. The chain joins TRBV5-1 to TRBJ1-4; maybe TRBD1 (6 bases). The germline CDR1 and CDR2 sequences are SGHRS and YFSETQ. The germline V and J ends were trimmed by 5 bases and 4 bases, with 15 bases remaining between them. This CDR3 has 15 residues. The CDR3 loop reads CASSSNRELNEKLFF. DNA of the CDR3: TGCGCCAGCAGTTCGAACAGGGAGCTTAATGAAAAACTGTTTTTT.

This clone appeared a few times. J is TRBJ2-1 and V is TRBV11-2; 10 positions agree with TRBD2. CDR3 length: 13 residues. The germline gives CDR1 SGHAT, CDR2 FQNNGV. The J segment lost 15 bases and the V segment lost 1 base, leaving 6 bases of the junction unmatched. Written as DNA, the CDR3 is TGTGCCAGCAGCTTAGGGGTAGCGGGAGGACTGTTCTTC. Protein product: CASSLGVAGGLFF.

The rearrangement uses TRBV4-1 and TRBJ2-7, with 7 bases aligning to TRBD2. V dropped 0 bases and J dropped 3; count of bases not matched to a gene: 11. There are 17 residues in the CDR3. The germline V gene has CDR1 MGHRA and CDR2 YSYEKL. This chain's CDR3 is CASSQEIAWTRLYEQYF. The CDR3 DNA reads TGCGCCAGCAGCCAAGAAATAGCGTGGACTAGACTCTACGAGCAGTACTTC.

This clone was seen just once. The J gene is TRBJ2-7, the V gene TRBV2; D is unclear. Trimming stripped 4 bases from V and 0 bases from J, with 16 bases between. The CDR3 extends over 16 amino acids. In germline, CDR1 is SNHLY, CDR2 FYNNEI. CDR3 DNA: TGTGCCAGCAGTGTCCCAGCGTTCGTCAGCTCCTACGAGCAGTACTTC. Its protein is CASSVPAFVSSYEQYF.

This chain links TRBV19 with TRBJ2-4, with 12 bases aligning to TRBD1. Trimming at V came to 7 bases and at J to 8 bases, leaving 9 bases not matched to a gene. The germline V gene encodes CDR1 LNHDA and CDR2 SQIVND (reference sequence). This CDR3 contains 15 residues. The CDR3 DNA follows: TGTGCCAGTACCCCAGGGACAGGGGGCTATGACATTCAGTACTTC. Protein sequence: CASTPGTGGYDIQYF.

The CDR3: CASSPSWGGTEAFF. The CDR3 DNA sequence: TGTGCCAGCAGCCCGTCGTGGGGGGGCACTGAAGCTTTCTTT. The chain couples TRBV9 to TRBJ1-1; possibly TRBD1 for D (5 bases). Trimming left V 4 bases short and J 4 bases short, with 14 bases between. CDR1 is SGDLS and CDR2 is YYNGEE in the germline V gene. The CDR3 has 14 residues.

The rearrangement uses TRBV28 and TRBJ2-4; 9 positions match TRBD2. CDR1 and CDR2 from the germline V gene are MDHEN and SYDVKM. J lost 5 bases, V lost 2 bases, and 4 bases had no gene match. The CDR3 contains 15 residues. The CDR3 DNA sequence: TGTGCCAGCAGTTTAATAGCGGGAGAGCAAAACATTCAGTACTTC. Its protein is CASSLIAGEQNIQYF.

This chain joins TRBV11-3 and TRBJ2-7; 9 nucleotides match TRBD1. The CDR3 runs to 13 residues. V lost 6 bases and J lost 4; bases outside the gene matches: 4. CDR1 and CDR2 (germline): SGHNT, YENEEA. CDR3 loop: CASRGQGQYEQYV. The CDR3 region has the DNA TGTGCCAGCAGGGGACAGGGACAGTACGAGCAGTACGTC.

In its sample, this clone was seen once. J is TRBJ1-2 and V is TRBV18; D gene unclear. Trimming stripped 2 bases from V and 3 bases from J, with 7 bases between. Germline V gives CDR1 KGHSH, CDR2 LQKENI. This CDR3 comprises 13 residues. The CDR3 sequence: CASSPGADYGYTF. The DNA of the CDR3 is TGTGCCAGCTCACCAGGAGCGGACTATGGCTACACCTTC.

The rearrangement uses TRBV19 and TRBJ1-5, with 8 bases lining up with TRBD1. Germline CDR1 and CDR2: LNHDA and SQIVND (reference sequence). The CDR3 covers 15 residues. The V and J ends lost 10 bases and 4 bases, in that order; junction bases with no gene match: 12. CDR3 DNA sequence: TGTGCCACCTTGACCGGGACAGGTGCTAATCAGCCCCAGCATTTT. As protein: CATLTGTGANQPQHF. The variable domain in full, with the rest retrieved from reference TRBV19 and TRBJ1-5, is DGGITQSPKYLFRKEGQNVTLSCEQNLNHDAMYWYRQDPGQGLRLIYYSQIVNDFQKGDIAEGYSVSREKKESFPLTVTSAQKNPTAFYLCATLTGTGANQPQHFGDGTRLSIL.